The next 30 T cell receptor beta chains were all read from a single sample in a study of cytomegalovirus exposure and HLA in healthy donors. Vbeta (60) and Jbeta (13) primers were used in the PCR. Sequencing used immunoSEQ multiplex PCR; TCRdb keeps in-frame clones, though not all of them. The sample includes about 150,000 clones, about three fifths of them seen just once. Source material: PBMCs. These receptors originate from a woman aged 60 to 75 in good health and CMV-seropositive.

The DNA for the CDR3 is TGTGCCAGCAGCCTGACCGGGACAATCTACAATGAGCAGTTCTTC. Encoded protein: CASSLTGTIYNEQFF. V and J are TRBV7-3 and TRBJ2-1; D might be TRBD1 (6 bases). CDR3 length: 15 amino acids. Deletions cut 5 bases from V and 3 bases from J, with 14 bases between. Per germline, CDR1 SGHTA and CDR2 FQGTGA.

The chain recombines TRBV6-1 with TRBJ1-1; 7 bases are shared with TRBD1. The germline V gene has CDR1 MNHNS and CDR2 SASEGT. V lost 4 bases, J lost 1 base, and 3 bases stayed unmatched. The CDR3 totals 14 residues. The CDR3 nucleotides read TGTGCCAGCAGTGTAGGGACAGCGAACACTGAAGCTTTCTTT. Translation gives CASSVGTANTEAFF.

CDR3 DNA sequence: TGTGCCAGCAGGCTAGCGGGCACAGATACGCAGTATTTT. Amino acid sequence: CASRLAGTDTQYF. J is TRBJ2-3 and V is TRBV11-1, with 7 bases that match TRBD2. The trim removed 6 bases at V and 1 base at J, leaving 1 base unmatched. The CDR3 is 13 amino acids. In germline, CDR1 is SGHAT, CDR2 FQDESV (reference sequence).

The CDR3 region is CASSPDRASGANVLTF. The CDR3 region has the DNA TGTGCCAGCAGCCCCGACAGGGCCTCTGGGGCCAACGTCCTGACTTTC. The rearrangement joins TRBV28 to TRBJ2-6, with 7 nucleotides matching TRBD1. Germline loops: CDR1 MDHEN, CDR2 SYDVKM. The J segment lost 0 bases and the V segment lost 6 bases, leaving 5 bases of the junction unmatched. The length of the CDR3 is 16 residues.

This chain links TRBV11-2 with TRBJ1-1; D call uncertain. The CDR3 is made up of 16 amino acids. CDR1 and CDR2 (germline): SGHAT, FQNNGV. V lost 4 bases and J lost 0, with 15 bases in between. The CDR3 DNA is TGTGCCAGCAGCTCATCCACAGTCTTAATGAACACTGAAGCTTTCTTT. Its translation: CASSSSTVLMNTEAFF.

J is TRBJ2-3 and V is TRBV18, with 9 bases fitting TRBD2. V trimming: 4 bases; J trimming: 6 bases; junction bases outside the gene matches: 8. The germline gives CDR1 KGHSH, CDR2 LQKENI. This CDR3 is 15 amino acids long. DNA for the CDR3: TGTGCCAGCTCACTCGCGGGAGGGGTCCCCGATACGCAGTATTTT. Its protein is CASSLAGGVPDTQYF.

The CDR3 coding sequence is TGTGCCAGTAGTATCACCGGCGGCAACACTGAAGCTTTCTTT. This gives the protein CASSITGGNTEAFF. The chain is built from TRBV19 and TRBJ1-1; D call uncertain. In germline, CDR1 is LNHDA, CDR2 SQIVND (reference sequence). V was trimmed by 3 bases and J by 2 bases, leaving 10 bases between them. CDR3 length: 14 amino acids.

V is TRBV28 and J is TRBJ1-5, with D maybe TRBD1 (6 bases). There are 14 residues in the CDR3. Trimming shortened V by 6 bases and J by 4 bases, and 13 bases separated the two germline ends. In germline, CDR1 is MDHEN, CDR2 SYDVKM. The CDR3 here is CASSPPDRNQPQHF. The CDR3 DNA is TGTGCCAGCAGCCCCCCTGACAGGAATCAGCCCCAGCATTTT.

This chain uses TRBV27 with TRBJ2-4; maybe TRBD2 (6 bases). With 4 bases removed from V and 7 bases from J, the gap between germline ends came to 20 bases. CDR1 and CDR2 (germline): MNHEY, SMNVEV (reference sequence). This CDR3 is built from 16 residues. CDR3 residues: CASSSLSGSGRNIQYF. The CDR3 bases are TGTGCCAGCAGTTCCCTGAGCGGGTCCGGCAGGAACATTCAGTACTTC.

The chain couples TRBV14 to TRBJ2-2; 8 positions match TRBD2. Germline values: CDR1 SGHDN, CDR2 FVKESK. Trimming cost V 2 bases and J 5 bases; bases outside gene matches: 10. The CDR3 is 17 residues long. The CDR3 spells CASSQRFGTRNTGELFF. For the CDR3, the DNA is TGTGCCAGCAGCCAAAGATTTGGGACTAGAAATACCGGGGAGCTGTTTTTT.

The chain recombines TRBV9 with TRBJ2-7; no firm D call. CDR3 length: 15 residues. Germline V gene data show CDR1 as SGDLS and CDR2 as YYNGEE. Trimming took off 4 bases at V and 4 bases at J, with 18 bases between the two ends. CDR3 in DNA: TGTGCCAGCAGCCCAACCACCGGGTACACTTACGAGCAGTACTTC. Translated: CASSPTTGYTYEQYF. Complete variable domain (other parts from reference TRBV9 and TRBJ2-7): DSGVTQTPKHLITATGQRVTLRCSPRSGDLSVYWYQQSLDQGLQFLIQYYNGEERAKGNILERFSAQQFPDLHSELNLSSLELGDSALYFCASSPTTGYTYEQYFGPGTRLTVT.

V gene TRBV13 combines with J gene TRBJ2-5; 8 nucleotides match TRBD1. Germline assignment: CDR1 PRHDT and CDR2 FYEKMQ (reference sequence). The junction had 5 bases not matched to a gene; V was cut back by 0 bases and J by 5 bases. The CDR3 is made up of 15 amino acids. The CDR3 nucleotides are TGTGCCAGCAGCTTAGGGCAGGGGGCAGTGGAGACCCAGTACTTC. As protein: CASSLGQGAVETQYF.

This clone was picked up one time. The chain recombines TRBV28 with TRBJ2-1; 9 bases fit TRBD2. The CDR3 runs 14 residues. CDR1 and CDR2 (germline): MDHEN, SYDVKM. J gave up 0 bases and V 7 bases, and 1 base lay outside the gene matches. This CDR3 is CASTSGTSYNEQFF. CDR3 nucleotide sequence: TGTGCCAGCACTAGCGGGACCTCCTACAATGAGCAGTTCTTC.

This clone showed up just once. This rearrangement joins TRBV18 to TRBJ2-5; TRBD2 might be the D (5 bases). The DNA end favors TRBJ2-7, so the J call may be wrong. This CDR3 contains 14 residues. The V gene's germline CDR1 is KGHSH and CDR2 LQKENI. In DNA form, the CDR3 reads TGTGCCAGCTCACCGAGAACTAGTACTTACGAGCAGTACTTC. Protein sequence: CASSPRTSTYEQYF.

This rearrangement joins TRBV6-6 to TRBJ1-1; weak D call: TRBD1 (6 bases). CDR3 length: 15 amino acids. CDR1 and CDR2 (germline): MNHNY, SVGAGI (reference sequence). With 5 bases removed from V and 1 base from J, the gap between germline ends came to 14 bases. The CDR3 spells CASSQHRQANTEAFF. CDR3 nucleotide sequence: TGTGCCAGCAGTCAACACCGACAGGCGAACACTGAAGCTTTCTTT.

The rearrangement uses TRBV28 and TRBJ2-7; 8 bases fit TRBD2. This CDR3 is 14 amino acids long. Trimming at V came to 7 bases and at J to 5 bases, leaving 10 bases not matched to a gene. Per the germline V gene, CDR1 is MDHEN and CDR2 is SYDVKM. CDR3 protein: CASTPAGAPNEQYF. Written as DNA, the CDR3 is TGTGCCAGCACTCCAGCGGGAGCTCCCAACGAGCAGTACTTC. Drawing the rest from reference TRBV28 and TRBJ2-7, the complete variable domain is DVKVTQSSRYLVKRTGEKVFLECVQDMDHENMFWYRQDPGLGLRLIYFSYDVKMKEKGDIPEGYSVSREKKERFSLILESASTNQTSMYLCASTPAGAPNEQYFGPGTRLTVT.

Only a few counts were recorded for this clone. The chain couples TRBV4-2 to TRBJ2-3, with 8 bases matching TRBD2. The CDR3 runs 14 residues. Per the germline V gene, CDR1 is LGHNA and CDR2 is YNFKEQ. V was pared by 3 bases and J by 1 base, with 0 bases of the junction left unmatched. CDR3 in amino acids: CASSQTSGTDTQYF. In DNA form, the CDR3 reads TGTGCCAGCAGCCAGACTAGCGGCACAGATACGCAGTATTTT.

This chain connects TRBV11-2 to TRBJ1-6; D may be TRBD1 (6 bases). Trimming took 4 bases from V and 0 from J, leaving 19 bases between them. CDR3 length equals 19 residues. The germline CDR1 and CDR2 sequences are SGHAT and FQNNGV. As DNA, the CDR3 is TGTGCCAGCAGCTACCTCGCGACAGGTTTTAGCTCCTATAATTCACCCCTCCACTTT. Translating gives CASSYLATGFSSYNSPLHF.

The chain is built from TRBV6-6 and TRBJ1-5; no clear D gene. This CDR3 comprises 14 residues. Trimming removed 3 bases from V and 7 bases from J, with 13 bases in between. Germline V lookup: CDR1 MNHNY, CDR2 SVGAGI (reference sequence). The CDR3 is CASSYAEKPQPQHF. The CDR3 coding sequence is TGTGCCAGCAGTTATGCGGAAAAACCCCAGCCCCAGCATTTT.

V and J are TRBV20-1 and TRBJ1-1; no reliable D call. The ends were cut back, 3 bases at V and 8 bases at J, with 10 bases in the middle. CDR1 is DFQATT and CDR2 is SNEGSKA in the germline V gene (reference sequence). The CDR3 consists of 11 residues. The CDR3, as DNA: TGCAGTGCTAGTCACGACAACGAAGCTTTCTTT. Translated: CSASHDNEAFF.

This clone has just a few counts. V usage is TRBV6-1 and J usage is TRBJ2-7; TRBD2 matches at 11 bases. Germline lookup yields CDR1 MNHNS and CDR2 SASEGT. CDR3 length equals 15 residues. Trimming removed 6 bases from V and 4 bases from J; junction bases left unmatched: 8. CDR3 loop: CASSLTSGRQYEQYF. The DNA for the CDR3 is TGTGCCAGCAGCCTCACTAGCGGGAGACAGTACGAGCAGTACTTC.

The chain combines TRBV5-6 with TRBJ2-1; a weak D match, TRBD2 (5 bases). This CDR3 comprises 16 residues. Trimming stripped 4 bases from V and 4 bases from J, with 18 bases between. CDR1 is SGHDT, CDR2 YYEEEE, per germline. The chain's CDR3 is CASSQVIANRYNEQFF. Written as DNA, the CDR3 is TGTGCCAGCAGCCAAGTAATAGCGAATCGGTACAATGAGCAGTTCTTC.

This clone has just a few counts. The rearrangement links TRBV28 to TRBJ2-7; 7 bases are a match to TRBD2. V was pared by 3 bases and J by 3 bases, with 8 bases of the junction left unmatched. Germline CDR1 and CDR2: MDHEN and SYDVKM. The CDR3 length is 15 residues. The CDR3 here is CASSLPSGILYEQYF. The CDR3 nucleotides read TGTGCCAGCAGTTTGCCTAGCGGCATTCTCTACGAGCAGTACTTC.

This chain uses TRBV2 with TRBJ2-1; weak D call: TRBD1 (6 bases). This CDR3 is built from 14 residues. Germline CDR1 SNHLY, CDR2 FYNNEI. Trimming took 6 bases from V and 1 from J, leaving 10 bases between them. CDR3 DNA sequence: TGTGCCAGCAGCCAGACAGGATCCTACAATGAGCAGTTCTTC. Translating it yields CASSQTGSYNEQFF.

This clone occurred a few times. The CDR3 protein is CASSYSGGDNEQYF. The CDR3 DNA follows: TGTGCCAGCAGTTACTCGGGGGGGGACAACGAGCAGTACTTC. V gene TRBV6-5 combines with J gene TRBJ2-7, with a tentative D call TRBD2 (7 bases). The V end was cut by 0 bases, the J end by 5 bases, with 11 bases between. The CDR3 spans 14 residues. Germline V lookup: CDR1 MNHEY, CDR2 SVGAGI.

This sequence joins TRBV5-6 and TRBJ2-5; no clear D gene. The J call may be incorrect, as the DNA end agrees better with TRBJ2-7. In germline, CDR1 is SGHDT, CDR2 YYEEEE. The CDR3 totals 16 residues. CDR3 amino acids: CASSLASVGSIGEQYF. The DNA of the CDR3 is TGTGCCAGCAGCTTGGCCTCGGTGGGCAGTATTGGCGAGCAGTACTTC.

V gene TRBV7-9 combines with J gene TRBJ2-2, with 10 bases aligning to TRBD2. Unmatched junction bases numbered 4, after V lost 1 base and J lost 5 bases. The germline V gene encodes CDR1 SEHNR and CDR2 FQNEAQ (reference sequence). The CDR3 totals 16 residues. In DNA form, the CDR3 reads TGTGCCAGCAGCTTAGGTAGCGGGAGGCTGACCGGGGAGCTGTTTTTT. This codes for CASSLGSGRLTGELFF.

This clone was observed a handful of times. The chain uses TRBV15 and TRBJ1-2; 7 nucleotides align to TRBD1. The V gene end was trimmed by 5 bases and the J gene end by 2 bases; junction bases not matched to a gene: 11. Per the germline V gene, CDR1 is LNHNV and CDR2 is YYDKDF (reference sequence). The CDR3 totals 16 residues. In DNA, the CDR3 is TGTGCCACCAGCCAGGGGGTTACAGGGTCCAACTATGGCTACACCTTC. Translating gives CATSQGVTGSNYGYTF.

The chain is built from TRBV30 and TRBJ1-1; a weak D match, TRBD1 (6 bases). CDR1 is GTSNPN, CDR2 SVGIG, per germline (reference sequence). V was clipped by 4 bases and J by 1 base, with 10 bases between them. The CDR3 extends over 13 amino acids. The CDR3 sequence: CAWTGQPNTEAFF. The CDR3 DNA follows: TGTGCCTGGACAGGACAGCCGAACACTGAAGCTTTCTTT.

This rearrangement joins TRBV28 to TRBJ2-7; 8 positions agree with TRBD1. V lost 6 bases and J lost 3; bases outside the gene matches: 1. Germline V gives CDR1 MDHEN, CDR2 SYDVKM. The CDR3 is 12 residues long. The CDR3 loop is CASRDRVYEQYF. The CDR3 nucleotides are TGTGCCAGCAGGGACAGGGTCTACGAGCAGTACTTC.